A single sample is the source of the 14 T cell receptor beta chains below, sequenced in a study of HIV-infected patients and healthy controls. The repertoire came from unfractionated whole blood and reflected all unsorted peripheral T cells. Alpha and beta constant-region primers primed reverse transcription of around 500 ng RNA. Alpha and beta chain libraries were made separately by chain-specific third strand synthesis with multiplexing indices. A single record per CDR3 protein comes from TCRdb applying MiXCR to the 5' RACE reads. In the table there are approximately 25,000 distinct CDR3 sequences, about 9% of which are singletons. Sequencing was performed on blood. The receptors shown here come from an adult in good health.

Judged by abundance, this clonotype is medium-sized. V usage is TRBV11-2 and J usage is TRBJ2-5; the match to TRBD2 covers 8 bases. Germline V gene data show CDR1 as SGHAT and CDR2 as FQNNGV. After removal of 1 base from V and 5 bases from J, the junction contained 3 bases not matched to a gene. This CDR3 is 14 amino acids long. The CDR3 here is CASSLAGGPETQYF. The CDR3 DNA sequence: TGTGCCAGCAGCTTAGCGGGGGGGCCCGAGACCCAGTACTTC.

The chain joins TRBV29-1 to TRBJ1-1; possible D gene TRBD1, 6 bases. This CDR3 has 14 residues. In germline, CDR1 is SQVTM, CDR2 ANQGSEA. Trimming cost V 6 bases and J 4 bases, with 18 bases left between them. This chain's CDR3 is CSVRWGGGATEAFF. The CDR3 coding sequence is TGCAGCGTCAGATGGGGGGGGGGGGCCACTGAAGCTTTCTTT.

The chain carries TRBV20-1 and TRBJ2-3; 8 nucleotides agree with TRBD2. In germline, CDR1 is DFQATT, CDR2 SNEGSKA (reference sequence). The CDR3 loop spans 13 amino acids. With 0 bases clipped from V and 7 bases from J, the junction kept 3 bases outside the gene matches. CDR3: CSARDGGANTQYF. The CDR3 nucleotides are TGCAGTGCTAGAGACGGGGGGGCAAATACGCAGTATTTT.

The sample holds many counts of this clonotype. The chain joins TRBV28 to TRBJ1-5; 7 bases map to TRBD1. The V gene's germline CDR1 is MDHEN and CDR2 SYDVKM. After removal of 2 bases from V and 7 bases from J, the junction contained 11 bases not matched to a gene. The CDR3 runs to 16 residues. The chain's CDR3 is CASSLDLRAGGQPQHF. In DNA, the CDR3 is TGTGCCAGCAGTTTAGACTTACGGGCAGGGGGACAGCCCCAGCATTTT.

In its sample, this clonotype was seen many times. This chain connects TRBV3-1 to TRBJ2-7; TRBD1 matches at 7 bases. The CDR3 is 19 amino acids. Looked up from germline, CDR1 is LGHDT and CDR2 is YNNKEL (reference sequence). V lost 0 bases and J lost 7; bases outside the gene matches: 21. CDR3 coding DNA: TGTGCCAGCAGCCAAGAAAGGTTGACAGGGAGTCCGTTCGTAGGGGAGCAGTACTTC. Its protein is CASSQERLTGSPFVGEQYF.

This clonotype was counted at least ten times. The rearrangement uses TRBV6-5 and TRBJ1-1, with no clear D. V dropped 3 bases and J dropped 3 bases, with 14 bases sitting between them. The CDR3 consists of 15 residues. Germline assignment: CDR1 MNHEY and CDR2 SVGAGI. The CDR3 coding sequence is TGTGCCAGCAGTTATACTCACCGGGGATACACTGAAGCTTTCTTT. Translating it yields CASSYTHRGYTEAFF.

This clonotype came up many times. This chain connects TRBV6-6 to TRBJ1-4; possibly TRBD1 for D (5 bases). Trimming took 6 bases from V and 5 from J, leaving 16 bases between them. Germline CDR1 MNHNY, CDR2 SVGAGI (reference sequence). This CDR3 region has 15 residues. The CDR3 nucleotides read TGTGCCAGCAGGCCTTACAGGCTGTCAAATGAAAAACTGTTTTTT. It specifies CASRPYRLSNEKLFF.

This clonotype was seen many times. The rearrangement joins TRBV12-3 or TRBV12-4 to TRBJ2-3, with TRBD2 matching 8 bases. This CDR3 has 15 residues. J was trimmed by 3 bases and V by 5 bases; bases with no gene match: 7. CDR3: CASSPTAGVTDTQYF. The CDR3 nucleotides are TGTGCCAGCAGTCCTACAGCGGGGGTAACAGATACGCAGTATTTT.

This clonotype showed up many times. The J gene is TRBJ1-4, the V gene TRBV19, with 8 bases lining up with TRBD1. The CDR3 runs 14 residues. V shed 8 bases, J shed 2 bases, and the junction held 4 bases outside the gene matches. CDR1 is LNHDA and CDR2 is SQIVND in the germline V gene (reference sequence). The chain's CDR3 is CASRTGWTNEKLFF. The CDR3 DNA reads TGTGCCAGTCGGACAGGGTGGACTAATGAAAAACTGTTTTTT. Combining the CDR3 with reference TRBV19 and TRBJ1-4 gives the whole variable domain DGGITQSPKYLFRKEGQNVTLSCEQNLNHDAMYWYRQDPGQGLRLIYYSQIVNDFQKGDIAEGYSVSREKKESFPLTVTSAQKNPTAFYLCASRTGWTNEKLFFGSGTQLSVL.

This clonotype has a count of ten or more. The chain recombines TRBV7-6 with TRBJ2-5; D not resolved. V was shortened by 5 bases and J by 4 bases, with 11 bases between the two germline ends. There are 13 residues in the CDR3. The germline CDR1 and CDR2 sequences are SGHVS and FNYEAQ. CDR3 protein: CASSPDITETQYF. The DNA for the CDR3 is TGTGCCAGCAGCCCAGACATAACAGAGACCCAGTACTTC.

This clonotype was observed many times. This chain connects TRBV5-1 to TRBJ1-1, with a possible D match to TRBD1 (6 bases). The CDR3 length is 14 residues. Trimming cost V 2 bases and J 2 bases, with 10 bases left between them. In germline, CDR1 is SGHRS, CDR2 YFSETQ. The CDR3 bases are TGCGCCAGCAGCTTCAGACAGGTAAACACTGAAGCTTTCTTT. Translated, it gives CASSFRQVNTEAFF. Filled out from reference TRBV5-1 and TRBJ1-1, the complete variable domain reads KAGVTQTPRYLIKTRGQQVTLSCSPISGHRSVSWYQQTPGQGLQFLFEYFSETQRNKGNFPGRFSGRQFSNSRSEMNVSTLELGDSALYLCASSFRQVNTEAFFGQGTRLTVV.

Concerning this clonotype itself: One end of the junction is discordant with germline, which a read error may explain. The V gene is TRBV10-3, the J gene TRBJ2-6; D could derive from TRBD1 or TRBD2 (5 bases each). CDR1 ENHRY and CDR2 SYGVKD come from the germline V gene. The CDR3 sequence is 14 residues long. CDR3 sequence reads: CAITEGSGANVLTF. The CDR3, as DNA: TGTGCCATCACTGAGGGGTCTGGGGCCAACGTCCTGACTTTC.

This clonotype appeared many times. V usage is TRBV11-2 and J usage is TRBJ1-5; weak D call: TRBD1 (5 bases). Trimming stripped 3 bases from V and 8 bases from J, with 32 bases between. The CDR3 runs 20 residues. CDR1 and CDR2 from the germline V gene are SGHAT and FQNNGV. The CDR3: CASSFSLGRGDEVSGEPQHF. The CDR3 nucleotides read TGTGCCAGCAGCTTCTCCCTGGGCCGGGGCGACGAGGTCTCCGGGGAGCCCCAGCATTTT.

This clonotype was recorded many times. The chain employs TRBV12-3 or TRBV12-4 and TRBJ1-5; 7 bases are a match to TRBD1. CDR3 length: 14 amino acids. Losses at the gene ends were 1 base for V and 7 bases for J; bases not matched to a gene: 4. The CDR3 loop is CASSLEGGRQPQHF. As DNA, the CDR3 is TGTGCCAGCAGTTTAGAAGGGGGCAGACAGCCCCAGCATTTT.